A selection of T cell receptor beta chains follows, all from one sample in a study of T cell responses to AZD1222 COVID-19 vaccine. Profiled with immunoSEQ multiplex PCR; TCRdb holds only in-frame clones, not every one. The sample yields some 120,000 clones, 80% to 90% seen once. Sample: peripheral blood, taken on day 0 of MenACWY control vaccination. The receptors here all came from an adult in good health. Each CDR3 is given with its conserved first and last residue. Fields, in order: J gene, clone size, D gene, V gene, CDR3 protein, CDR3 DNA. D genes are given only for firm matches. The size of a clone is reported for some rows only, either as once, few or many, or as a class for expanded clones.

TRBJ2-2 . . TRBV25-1 CASSVSGLNTGELFF TGTGCCAGCAGTGTGAGCGGATTGAACACCGGGGAGCTGTTTTTT
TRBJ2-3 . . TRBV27 CASSSTTRWTDTQYF TGTGCCAGCAGTTCTACTACGCGGTGGACAGATACGCAGTATTTT
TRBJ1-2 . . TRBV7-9 CASRPASGLNGYTF TGTGCCAGCAGACCAGCCTCAGGGCTCAATGGCTACACCTTC
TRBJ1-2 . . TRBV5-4 CASSIDRSYGYTF TGTGCCAGCAGCATTGACAGGTCCTATGGCTACACCTTC
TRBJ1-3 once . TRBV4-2 CASSQGLRQGSGNTIYF TGTGCCAGCAGCCAAGGTCTACGTCAGGGCTCTGGAAACACCATATATTTT
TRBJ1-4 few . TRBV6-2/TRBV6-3 CASSPTDEKLFF TGTGCCAGCAGCCCGACAGATGAAAAACTGTTTTTT
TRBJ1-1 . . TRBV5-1 CASSLQVLGEAFF TGCGCCAGCAGCCTACAGGTTTTGGGTGAAGCTTTCTTT
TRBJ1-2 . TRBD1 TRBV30 CAWSVRDRDGYTF TGTGCCTGGAGTGTACGAGACAGGGATGGCTACACCTTC
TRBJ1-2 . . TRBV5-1 CASSLDGGAAGYTF TGCGCCAGCAGCTTGGATGGGGGCGCGGCTGGCTACACCTTC
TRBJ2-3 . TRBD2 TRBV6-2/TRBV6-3 CASSPSSGGAPDTQYF TGTGCCAGCAGTCCCTCTAGCGGGGGGGCCCCAGATACGCAGTATTTT
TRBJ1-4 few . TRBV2 CASSAESGRNEKLFF TGTGCCAGCAGTGCCGAGAGCGGGAGAAATGAAAAACTGTTTTTT
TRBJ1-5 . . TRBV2 CASSLYRLTDQPQHF TGTGCCAGCAGTCTATACAGGTTAACGGATCAGCCCCAGCATTTT
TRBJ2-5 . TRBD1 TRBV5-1 CASSLIPGQGDTQYF TGCGCCAGCAGCTTAATCCCAGGACAGGGGGATACCCAGTACTTC
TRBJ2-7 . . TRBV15 CATSRAGSVGGQYF TGTGCCACCAGCAGGGCGGGCTCCGTGGGTGGGCAGTACTTC
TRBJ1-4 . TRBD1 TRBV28 CASREQGAGEKLFF TGTGCCAGCAGGGAACAGGGGGCAGGTGAAAAACTGTTTTTT
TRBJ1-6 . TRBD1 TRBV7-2 CASSLGGTVNSPLHF TGTGCCAGCAGCTTAGGAGGGACAGTTAATTCACCCCTCCACTTT
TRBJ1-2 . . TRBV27 CASSLHRNYGYTF TGTGCCAGCAGTTTACACAGGAACTATGGCTACACCTTC
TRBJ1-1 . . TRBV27 CASSSLGQSNTEAFF TGTGCCAGCAGTTCACTGGGACAATCGAACACTGAAGCTTTCTTT
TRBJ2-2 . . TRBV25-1 CASSGGLGINTGELFF TGTGCCAGCAGTGGGGGGTTGGGTATTAACACCGGGGAGCTGTTTTTT
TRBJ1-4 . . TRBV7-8 CASSLEWGEKLFF TGTGCCAGCAGCTTAGAATGGGGGGAAAAACTGTTTTTT
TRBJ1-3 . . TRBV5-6 CASSLSLFPGNTIYF TGTGCCAGCAGCTTGTCACTTTTCCCTGGAAACACCATATATTTT
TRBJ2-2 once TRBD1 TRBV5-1 CASSFQGDPTGELFF TGCGCCAGCAGCTTTCAGGGGGACCCCACCGGGGAGCTGTTTTTT
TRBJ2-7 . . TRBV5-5 CASSPGRVYEQYF TGTGCCAGCAGCCCCGGGCGAGTCTACGAGCAGTACTTC
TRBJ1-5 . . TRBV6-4 CATPIDPHQPQHF TGTGCCACCCCGATAGACCCGCATCAGCCCCAGCATTTT
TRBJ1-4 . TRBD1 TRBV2 CASSPGQSAGREKLFF TGTGCCAGCAGTCCGGGACAGTCCGCGGGAAGAGAAAAACTGTTTTTT
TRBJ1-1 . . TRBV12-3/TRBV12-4 CASSFGDNTEAFF TGTGCCAGCAGTTTTGGGGACAACACTGAAGCTTTCTTT
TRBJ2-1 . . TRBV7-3 CASSLRWGNEQFF TGTGCCAGCAGCTTAAGGTGGGGCAATGAGCAGTTCTTC
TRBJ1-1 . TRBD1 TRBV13 CASSLWWTGVNTEAFF TGTGCCAGCAGCTTGTGGTGGACAGGGGTGAACACTGAAGCTTTCTTT
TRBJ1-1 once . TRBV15 CATRNGFVNTEAFF TGTGCCACCAGAAATGGTTTCGTGAACACTGAAGCTTTCTTT
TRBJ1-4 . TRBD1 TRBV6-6 CASSFQGGNEKLFF TGTGCCAGCAGCTTCCAGGGGGGTAATGAAAAACTGTTTTTT
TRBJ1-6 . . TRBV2 CASSVSQGNSPLHF TGTGCCAGCTCAGTCTCACAGGGTAATTCACCCCTCCACTTT
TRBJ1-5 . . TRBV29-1 CSVEVTANQPQHF TGCAGCGTTGAAGTAACAGCTAATCAGCCCCAGCATTTT
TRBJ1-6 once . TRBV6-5 CASSYGNTYNSPLHF TGTGCCAGCAGTTACGGGAACACCTATAATTCACCCCTCCACTTT
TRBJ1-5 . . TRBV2 CASRDDRNQPQHF TGTGCCAGCAGGGACGACAGAAATCAGCCCCAGCATTTT
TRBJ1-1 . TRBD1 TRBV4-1 CASSPGTGKFGTEAFF TGCGCCAGCAGCCCCGGGACAGGGAAATTCGGCACTGAAGCTTTCTTT
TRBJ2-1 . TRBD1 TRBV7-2 CASSSGELTGGNEQFF TGTGCCAGCAGCTCCGGAGAGCTCACAGGGGGGAATGAGCAGTTCTTC
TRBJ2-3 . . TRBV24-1 CATSERDTQYF TGTGCCACCAGTGAGAGGGATACGCAGTATTTT
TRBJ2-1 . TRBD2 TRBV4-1 CASSHPFSGGAYEQFF TGCGCCAGCAGCCATCCCTTTAGCGGGGGGGCCTATGAGCAGTTCTTC
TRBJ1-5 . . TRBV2 CASSVGGSNQPQHF TGTGCCAGCAGTGTCGGGGGAAGCAATCAGCCCCAGCATTTT
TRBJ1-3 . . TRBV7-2 CASSLWGSGNTIYF TGTGCCAGCAGCTTATGGGGCTCTGGAAACACCATATATTTT
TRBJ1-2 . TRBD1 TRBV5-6 CASSSGTGGRFYGYTF TGTGCCAGCAGCAGTGGGACAGGGGGCCGATTCTATGGCTACACCTTC
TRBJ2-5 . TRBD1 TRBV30 CAWSVSTGRGQGMETQYF TGTGCCTGGAGTGTATCCACCGGTAGGGGACAGGGAATGGAGACCCAGTACTTC
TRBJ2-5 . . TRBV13 CASSTAQETQYF TGTGCCAGCAGCACAGCCCAAGAGACCCAGTACTTC
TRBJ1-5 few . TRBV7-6 CASSLQVWQPQHF TGTGCCAGCAGCTTGCAGGTCTGGCAGCCCCAGCATTTT